This T cell receptor beta chain was profiled in a study of shared clonotypes between healthy human individuals. Points from the study as a whole: The diversity represented, both genetic and in exposure history, was limited by few donors. Clonotype sharing among donors was expected to depend on sequencing depth.

Libraries were prepared by immunoSEQ multiplex PCR; TCRdb keeps only in-frame clonotypes and omits some of them. Of under 650,000 clones in the sample, 96% were seen once. About this clone: Its antigen is currently unknown.

Germline V CDR1 and CDR2: LGHNA, YNFKEQ. The V and J ends lost 1 base and 4 bases respectively, with 13 bases between them. The CDR3 is 15 residues long. Sequencing input: naive CD4+ T cells sorted from blood. Subset: CD45RA+ positively selected. This clonotype originated in a woman between 25 and 40 years old in good health. The rearrangement links TRBV4-2 to TRBJ1-2; tentatively, D is TRBD1 (6 bases). Here the CDR3 DNA reads TGTGCCAGCAGCCAAGGTCGGGGGCTGGGCTATGGCTACACCTTC. The encoded protein is CASSQGRGLGYGYTF.